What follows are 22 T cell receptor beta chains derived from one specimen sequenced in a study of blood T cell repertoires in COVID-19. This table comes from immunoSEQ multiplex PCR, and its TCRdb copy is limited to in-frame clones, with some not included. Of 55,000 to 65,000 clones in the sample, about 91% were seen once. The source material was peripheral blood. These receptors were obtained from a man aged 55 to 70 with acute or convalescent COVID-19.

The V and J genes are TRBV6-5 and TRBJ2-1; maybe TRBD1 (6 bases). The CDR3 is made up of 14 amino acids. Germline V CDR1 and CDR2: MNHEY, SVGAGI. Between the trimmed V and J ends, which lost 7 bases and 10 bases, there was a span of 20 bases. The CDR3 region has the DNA TGTGCCAGCACCCCTACAGGGTCCTCCGGCGAGCAGTTCTTC. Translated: CASTPTGSSGEQFF.

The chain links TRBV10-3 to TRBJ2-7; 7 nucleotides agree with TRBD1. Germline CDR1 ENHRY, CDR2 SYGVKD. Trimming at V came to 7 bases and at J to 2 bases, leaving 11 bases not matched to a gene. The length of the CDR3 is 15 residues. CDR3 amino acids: CAIKPGQPSTYEQYF. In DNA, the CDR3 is TGTGCCATCAAGCCGGGACAGCCATCTACCTACGAGCAGTACTTC.

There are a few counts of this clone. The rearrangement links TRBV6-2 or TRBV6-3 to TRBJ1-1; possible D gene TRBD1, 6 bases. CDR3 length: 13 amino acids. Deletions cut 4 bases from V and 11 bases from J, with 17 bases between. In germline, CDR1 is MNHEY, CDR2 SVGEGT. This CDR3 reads CASSSRGGWRAFF. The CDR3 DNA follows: TGTGCCAGCAGTTCCCGAGGGGGATGGCGGGCTTTCTTT.

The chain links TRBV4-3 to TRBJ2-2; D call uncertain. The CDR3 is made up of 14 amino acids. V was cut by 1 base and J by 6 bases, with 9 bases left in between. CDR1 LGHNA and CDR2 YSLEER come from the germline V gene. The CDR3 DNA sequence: TGCGCCAGCAGCCAAGGACAATATCCCGGGGAGCTGTTTTTT. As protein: CASSQGQYPGELFF.

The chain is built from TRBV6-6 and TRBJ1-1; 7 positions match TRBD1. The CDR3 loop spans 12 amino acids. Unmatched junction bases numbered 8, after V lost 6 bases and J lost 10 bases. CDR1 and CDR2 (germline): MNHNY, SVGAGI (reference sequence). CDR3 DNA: TGTGCCAGCAGCCGAGGACAGGAGAGAGCTTTCTTT. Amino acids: CASSRGQERAFF.

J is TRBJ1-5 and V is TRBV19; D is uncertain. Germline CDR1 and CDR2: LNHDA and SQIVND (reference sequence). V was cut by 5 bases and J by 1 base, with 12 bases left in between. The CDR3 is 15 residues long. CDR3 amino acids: CASSPRSLSNQPQHF. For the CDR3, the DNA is TGTGCCAGTAGTCCCAGGTCCCTAAGCAATCAGCCCCAGCATTTT.

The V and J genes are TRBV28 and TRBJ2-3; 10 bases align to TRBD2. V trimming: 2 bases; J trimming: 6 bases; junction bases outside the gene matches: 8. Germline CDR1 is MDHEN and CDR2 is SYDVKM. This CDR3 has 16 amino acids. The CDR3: CASSLLLAGNQDTQYF. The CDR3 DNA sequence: TGTGCCAGCAGTTTACTACTAGCGGGAAACCAGGATACGCAGTATTTT.

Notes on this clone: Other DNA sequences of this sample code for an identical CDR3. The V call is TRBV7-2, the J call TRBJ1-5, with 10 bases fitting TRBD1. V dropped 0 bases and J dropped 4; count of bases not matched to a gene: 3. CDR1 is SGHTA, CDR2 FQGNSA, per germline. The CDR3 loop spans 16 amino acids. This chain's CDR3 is CASSLAGQGVNQPQHF. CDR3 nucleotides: TGTGCCAGCAGCTTAGCCGGACAGGGGGTAAATCAGCCCCAGCATTTT.

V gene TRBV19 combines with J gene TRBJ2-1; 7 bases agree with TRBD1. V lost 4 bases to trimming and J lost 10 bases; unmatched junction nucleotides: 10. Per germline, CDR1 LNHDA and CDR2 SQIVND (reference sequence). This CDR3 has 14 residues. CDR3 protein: CASSTPGTDDEQFF. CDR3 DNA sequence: TGTGCCAGTAGTACCCCCGGGACAGATGACGAGCAGTTCTTC.

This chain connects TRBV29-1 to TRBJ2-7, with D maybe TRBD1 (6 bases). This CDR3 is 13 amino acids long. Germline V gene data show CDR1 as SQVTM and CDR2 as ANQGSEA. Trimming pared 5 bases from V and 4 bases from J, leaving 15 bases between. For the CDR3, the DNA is TGCAGCGTTCGCGAACAGGGTCAATACGAGCAGTACTTC. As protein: CSVREQGQYEQYF.

CDR3: CASSPPHPGGYTF. The CDR3 DNA reads TGTGCCAGCAGTCCCCCCCATCCAGGGGGCTACACCTTC. V is TRBV28 and J is TRBJ1-2, with D perhaps matching TRBD1 (5 bases). The V gene's germline CDR1 is MDHEN and CDR2 SYDVKM. The CDR3 is made up of 13 amino acids. V was pared by 5 bases and J by 8 bases, with 15 bases between.

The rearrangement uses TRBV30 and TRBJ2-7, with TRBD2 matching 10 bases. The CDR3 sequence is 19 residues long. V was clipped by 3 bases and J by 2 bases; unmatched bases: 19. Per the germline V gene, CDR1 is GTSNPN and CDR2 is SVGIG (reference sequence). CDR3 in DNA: TGTGCCTGGAGGGATTTCGGGTCTAGCGGGGGTCGTTTACCCTACGAGCAGTACTTC. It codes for CAWRDFGSSGGRLPYEQYF.

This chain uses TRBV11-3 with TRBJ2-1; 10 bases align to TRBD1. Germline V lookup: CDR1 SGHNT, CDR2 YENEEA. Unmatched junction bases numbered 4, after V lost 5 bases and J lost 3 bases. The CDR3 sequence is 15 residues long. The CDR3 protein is CASSGWTGGYNEQFF. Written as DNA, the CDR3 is TGTGCCAGCAGCGGGTGGACAGGGGGCTACAATGAGCAGTTCTTC.

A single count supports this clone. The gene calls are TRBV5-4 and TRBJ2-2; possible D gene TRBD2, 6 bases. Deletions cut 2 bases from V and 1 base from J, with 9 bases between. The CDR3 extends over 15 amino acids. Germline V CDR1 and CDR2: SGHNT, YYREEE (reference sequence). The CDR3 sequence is CASSFASVNTGELFF. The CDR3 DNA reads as TGTGCCAGCAGCTTCGCTAGCGTGAACACCGGGGAGCTGTTTTTT.

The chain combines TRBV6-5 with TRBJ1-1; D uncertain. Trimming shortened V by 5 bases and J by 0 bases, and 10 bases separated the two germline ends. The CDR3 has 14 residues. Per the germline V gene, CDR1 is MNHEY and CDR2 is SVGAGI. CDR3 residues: CASSTGVVNTEAFF. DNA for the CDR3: TGTGCCAGCAGTACCGGAGTGGTGAACACTGAAGCTTTCTTT.

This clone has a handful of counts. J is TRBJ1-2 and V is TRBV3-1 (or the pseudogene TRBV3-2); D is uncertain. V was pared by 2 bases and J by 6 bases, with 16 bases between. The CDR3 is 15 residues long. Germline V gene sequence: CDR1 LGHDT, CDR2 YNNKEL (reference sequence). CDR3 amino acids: CASSQHHTIGNGYTF. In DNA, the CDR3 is TGTGCCAGCAGCCAACACCACACTATCGGGAATGGCTACACCTTC.

In nucleotides, the CDR3 is TGTGCCATCAGCGCCAGGGGGGTCCAGGAGGCCAACGTCCTGACTTTC. It encodes CAISARGVQEANVLTF. The chain couples TRBV10-3 to TRBJ2-6, with D perhaps matching TRBD1 (7 bases). Trimming removed 6 bases from V and 6 bases from J, with 18 bases in between. The germline gives CDR1 ENHRY, CDR2 SYGVKD. This CDR3 contains 16 residues.

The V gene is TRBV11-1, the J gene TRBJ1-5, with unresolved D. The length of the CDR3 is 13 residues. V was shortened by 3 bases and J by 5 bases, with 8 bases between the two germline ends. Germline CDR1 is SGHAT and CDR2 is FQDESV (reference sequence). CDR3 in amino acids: CASSLSQYQPQHF. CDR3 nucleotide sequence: TGTGCCAGCAGCTTGTCCCAATATCAGCCCCAGCATTTT. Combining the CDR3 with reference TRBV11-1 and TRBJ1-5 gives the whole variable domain EAEVAQSPRYKITEKSQAVAFWCDPISGHATLYWYRQILGQGPELLVQFQDESVVDDSQLPKDRFSAERLKGVDSTLKIQPAELGDSAMYLCASSLSQYQPQHFGDGTRLSIL.

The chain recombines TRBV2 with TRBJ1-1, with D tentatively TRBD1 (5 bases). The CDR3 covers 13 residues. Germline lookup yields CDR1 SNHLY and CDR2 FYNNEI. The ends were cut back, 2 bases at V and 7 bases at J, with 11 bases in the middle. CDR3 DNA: TGTGCCAGCAGTGAATTTTTGGGGGGTGAAGCTTTCTTT. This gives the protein CASSEFLGGEAFF.

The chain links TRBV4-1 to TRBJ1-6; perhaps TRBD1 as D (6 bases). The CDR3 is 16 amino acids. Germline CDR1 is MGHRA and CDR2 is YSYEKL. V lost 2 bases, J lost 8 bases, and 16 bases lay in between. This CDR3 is CASSQYQRDKYSPLHF. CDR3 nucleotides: TGCGCCAGCAGCCAATACCAACGGGACAAATATTCACCCCTCCACTTT.

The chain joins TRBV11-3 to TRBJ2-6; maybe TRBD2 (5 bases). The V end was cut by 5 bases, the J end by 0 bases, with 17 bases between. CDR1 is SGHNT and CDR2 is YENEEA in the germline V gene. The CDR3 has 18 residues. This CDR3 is CASSPPLEVASGANVLTF. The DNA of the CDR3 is TGTGCCAGCAGCCCTCCTTTGGAGGTGGCCTCTGGGGCCAACGTCCTGACTTTC.

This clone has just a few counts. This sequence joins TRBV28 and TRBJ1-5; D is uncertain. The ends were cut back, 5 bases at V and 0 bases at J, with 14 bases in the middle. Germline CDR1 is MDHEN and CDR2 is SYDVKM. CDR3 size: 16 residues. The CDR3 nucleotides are TGTGCCAGCAGTGGCCCCCGAGGGTATAGCAATCAGCCCCAGCATTTT. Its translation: CASSGPRGYSNQPQHF.